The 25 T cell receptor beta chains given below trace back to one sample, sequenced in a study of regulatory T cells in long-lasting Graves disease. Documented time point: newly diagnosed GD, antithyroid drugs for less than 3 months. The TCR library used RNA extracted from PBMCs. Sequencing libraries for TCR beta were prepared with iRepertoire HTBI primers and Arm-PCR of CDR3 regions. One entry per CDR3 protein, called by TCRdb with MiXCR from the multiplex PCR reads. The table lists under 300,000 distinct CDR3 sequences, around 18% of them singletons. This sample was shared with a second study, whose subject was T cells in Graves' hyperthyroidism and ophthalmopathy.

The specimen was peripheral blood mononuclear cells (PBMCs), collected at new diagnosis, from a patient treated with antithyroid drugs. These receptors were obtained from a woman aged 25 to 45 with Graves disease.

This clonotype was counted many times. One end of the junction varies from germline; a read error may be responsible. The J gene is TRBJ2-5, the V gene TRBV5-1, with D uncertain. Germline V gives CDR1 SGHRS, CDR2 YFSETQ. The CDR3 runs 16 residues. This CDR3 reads CASSYTIVGSRETQYF. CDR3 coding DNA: TGTGCCAGCAGCTATACAATCGTCGGGTCCCGGGAGACCCAGTACTTC. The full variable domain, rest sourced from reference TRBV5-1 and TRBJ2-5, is KAGVTQTPRYLIKTRGQQVTLSCSPISGHRSVSWYQQTPGQGLQFLFEYFSETQRNKGNFPGRFSGRQFSNSRSEMNVSTLELGDSALYLCASSYTIVGSRETQYFGPGTRLLVL.

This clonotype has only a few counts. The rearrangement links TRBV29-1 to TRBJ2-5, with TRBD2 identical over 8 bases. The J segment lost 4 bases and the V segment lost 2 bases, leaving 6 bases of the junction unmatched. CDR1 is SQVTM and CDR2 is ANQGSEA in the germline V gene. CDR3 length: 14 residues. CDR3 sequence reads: CSVEPGRERETQYF. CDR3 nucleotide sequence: TGCAGCGTTGAACCCGGGAGGGAGAGAGAGACCCAGTACTTC.

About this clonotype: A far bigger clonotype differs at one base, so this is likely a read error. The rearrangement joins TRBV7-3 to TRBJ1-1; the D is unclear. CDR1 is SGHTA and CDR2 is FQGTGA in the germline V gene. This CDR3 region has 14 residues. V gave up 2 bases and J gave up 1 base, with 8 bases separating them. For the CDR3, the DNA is TGTGCCAGCAGCTTAGATGCGCAGAACACTGAAGCTTTCTTT. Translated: CASSLDAQNTEAFF. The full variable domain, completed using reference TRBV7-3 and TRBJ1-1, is GAGVSQTPSNKVTEKGKYVELRCDPISGHTALYWYRQSLGQGPEFLIYFQGTGAADDSGLPNDRFFAVRPEGSVSTLKIQRTERGDSAVYLCASSLDAQNTEAFFGQGTRLTVV.

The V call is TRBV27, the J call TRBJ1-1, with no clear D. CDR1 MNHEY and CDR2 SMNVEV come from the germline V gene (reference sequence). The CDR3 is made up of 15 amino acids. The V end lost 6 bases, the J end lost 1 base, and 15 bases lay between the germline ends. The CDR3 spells CASSSYWKGNTEAFF. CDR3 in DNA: TGTGCCAGCAGCTCCTATTGGAAAGGGAACACTGAAGCTTTCTTT.

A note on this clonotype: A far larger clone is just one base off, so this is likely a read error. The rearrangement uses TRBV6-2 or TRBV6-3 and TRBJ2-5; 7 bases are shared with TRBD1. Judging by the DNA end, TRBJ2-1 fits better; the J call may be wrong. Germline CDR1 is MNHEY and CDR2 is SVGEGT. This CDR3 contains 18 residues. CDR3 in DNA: TGTGCCAGCAGTTATCCAATGTGGGCGGACAGGCAACCCAATGAGCAGTTCTTC. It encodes CASSYPMWADRQPNEQFF.

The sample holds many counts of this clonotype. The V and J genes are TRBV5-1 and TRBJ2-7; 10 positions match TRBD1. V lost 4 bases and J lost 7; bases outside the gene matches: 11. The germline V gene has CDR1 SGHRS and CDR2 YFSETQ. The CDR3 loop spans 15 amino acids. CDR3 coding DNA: TGCGCCAGCAGCCGATCCGACAGGGGGCTTGATGAGCAGTACTTC. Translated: CASSRSDRGLDEQYF.

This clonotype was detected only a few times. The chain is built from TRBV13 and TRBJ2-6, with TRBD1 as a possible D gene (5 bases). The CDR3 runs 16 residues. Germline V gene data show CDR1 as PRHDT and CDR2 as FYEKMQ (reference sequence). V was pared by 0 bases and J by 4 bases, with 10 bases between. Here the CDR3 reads CASSLGTVSGANVLTF. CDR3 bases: TGTGCCAGCAGCTTAGGGACAGTCTCCGGGGCCAACGTCCTGACTTTC. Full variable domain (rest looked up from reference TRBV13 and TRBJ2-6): AAGVIQSPRHLIKEKRETATLKCYPIPRHDTVYWYQQGPGQDPQFLISFYEKMQSDKGSIPDRFSAQQFSDYHSELNMSSLELGDSALYFCASSLGTVSGANVLTFGAGSRLTVL.

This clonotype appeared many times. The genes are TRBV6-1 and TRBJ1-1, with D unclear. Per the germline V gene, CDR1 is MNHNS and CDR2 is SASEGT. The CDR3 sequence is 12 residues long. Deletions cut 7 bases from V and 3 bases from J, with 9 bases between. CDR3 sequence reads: CASNQKDTEAFF. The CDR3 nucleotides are TGTGCCAGCAACCAGAAAGACACTGAAGCTTTCTTT.

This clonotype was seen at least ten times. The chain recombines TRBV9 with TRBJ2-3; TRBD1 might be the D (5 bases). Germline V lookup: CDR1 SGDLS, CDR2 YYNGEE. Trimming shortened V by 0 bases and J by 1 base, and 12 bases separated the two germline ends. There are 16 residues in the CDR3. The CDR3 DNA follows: TGTGCCAGCAGCGTAGGTCAGGGATTACGCACAGATACGCAGTATTTT. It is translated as CASSVGQGLRTDTQYF.

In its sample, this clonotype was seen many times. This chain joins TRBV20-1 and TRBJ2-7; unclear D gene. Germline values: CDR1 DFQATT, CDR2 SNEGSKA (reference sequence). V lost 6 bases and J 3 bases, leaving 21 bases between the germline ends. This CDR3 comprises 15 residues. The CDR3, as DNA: TGCAGTGCAGCGACCCCCGTGGGTACCAGCTACGAGCAGTACTTC. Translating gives CSAATPVGTSYEQYF.

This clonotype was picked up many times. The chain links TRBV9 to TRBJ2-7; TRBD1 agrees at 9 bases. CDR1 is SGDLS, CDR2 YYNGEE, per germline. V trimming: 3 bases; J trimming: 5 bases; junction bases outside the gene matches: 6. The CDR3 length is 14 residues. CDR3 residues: CASSAVGQGDEQYF. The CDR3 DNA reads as TGTGCCAGCAGCGCCGTGGGACAGGGAGACGAGCAGTACTTC.

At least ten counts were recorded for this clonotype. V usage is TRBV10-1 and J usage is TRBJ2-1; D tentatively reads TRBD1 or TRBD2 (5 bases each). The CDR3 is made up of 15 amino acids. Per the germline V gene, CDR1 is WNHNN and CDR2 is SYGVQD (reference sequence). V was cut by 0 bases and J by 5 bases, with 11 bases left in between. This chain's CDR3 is CASSESGALDNEQFF. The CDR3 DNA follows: TGCGCCAGCAGTGAGTCCGGGGCTTTAGACAATGAGCAGTTCTTC.

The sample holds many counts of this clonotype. The CDR3 DNA reads TGTGCCAGCAGTCTCCAACAGGCACCCTCGAACACCGGGGAGCTGTTTTTT. The encoded protein is CASSLQQAPSNTGELFF. V is TRBV27 and J is TRBJ2-2; D is possibly TRBD1 (5 bases). The CDR3 is made up of 17 amino acids. Trimming took 5 bases from V and 0 from J, leaving 16 bases between them. The germline gives CDR1 MNHEY, CDR2 SMNVEV (reference sequence).

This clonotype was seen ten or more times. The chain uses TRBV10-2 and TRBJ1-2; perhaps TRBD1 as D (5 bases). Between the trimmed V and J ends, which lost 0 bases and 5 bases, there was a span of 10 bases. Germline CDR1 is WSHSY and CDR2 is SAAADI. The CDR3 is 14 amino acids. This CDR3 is CASSESQGWYGYTF. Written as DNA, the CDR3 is TGCGCCAGCAGTGAGTCGCAGGGATGGTATGGCTACACCTTC.

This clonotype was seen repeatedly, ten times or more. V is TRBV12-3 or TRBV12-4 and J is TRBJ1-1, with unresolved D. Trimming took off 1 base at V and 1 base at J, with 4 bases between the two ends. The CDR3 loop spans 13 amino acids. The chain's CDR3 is CASSLGENTEAFF. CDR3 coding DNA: TGTGCCAGCAGTTTAGGGGAGAACACTGAAGCTTTCTTT.

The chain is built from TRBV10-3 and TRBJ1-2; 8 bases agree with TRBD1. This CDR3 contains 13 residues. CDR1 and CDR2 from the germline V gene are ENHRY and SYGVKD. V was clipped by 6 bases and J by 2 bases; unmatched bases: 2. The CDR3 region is CAIRGQANYGYTF. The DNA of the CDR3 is TGTGCCATCAGGGGACAGGCCAACTATGGCTACACCTTC.

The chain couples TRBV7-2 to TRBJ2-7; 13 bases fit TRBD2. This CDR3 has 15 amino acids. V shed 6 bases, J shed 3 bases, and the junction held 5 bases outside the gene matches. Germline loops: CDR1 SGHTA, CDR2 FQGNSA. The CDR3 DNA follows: TGTGCCAGCAGACGGACTAGCGGGGGACACTACGAGCAGTACTTC. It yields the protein CASRRTSGGHYEQYF. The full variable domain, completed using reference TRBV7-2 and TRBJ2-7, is GAGVSQSPSNKVTEKGKDVELRCDPISGHTALYWYRQSLGQGLEFLIYFQGNSAPDKSGLPSDRFSAERTGGSVSTLTIQRTQQEDSAVYLCASRRTSGGHYEQYFGPGTRLTVT.

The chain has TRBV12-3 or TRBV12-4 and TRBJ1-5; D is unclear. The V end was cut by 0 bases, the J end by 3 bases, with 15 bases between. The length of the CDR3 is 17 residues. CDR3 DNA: TGTGCCAGCAGTTTAGCGATATCGTCAGAGATCAATCAGCCCCAGCATTTT. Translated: CASSLAISSEINQPQHF.

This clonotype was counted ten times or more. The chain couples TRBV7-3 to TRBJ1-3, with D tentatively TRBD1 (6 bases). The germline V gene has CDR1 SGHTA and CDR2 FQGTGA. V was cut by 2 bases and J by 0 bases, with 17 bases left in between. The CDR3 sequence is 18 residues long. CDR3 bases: TGTGCCAGCAGCTTAGATGGGGGCGGGAAAAGCTCTGGAAACACCATATATTTT. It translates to CASSLDGGGKSSGNTIYF.

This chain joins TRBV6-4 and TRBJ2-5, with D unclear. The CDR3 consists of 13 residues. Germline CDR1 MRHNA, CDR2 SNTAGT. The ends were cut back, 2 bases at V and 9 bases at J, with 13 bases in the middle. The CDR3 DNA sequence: TGTGCCAGCAGTGACACCGTGGGTTATGCCCAGTACTTC. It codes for CASSDTVGYAQYF.

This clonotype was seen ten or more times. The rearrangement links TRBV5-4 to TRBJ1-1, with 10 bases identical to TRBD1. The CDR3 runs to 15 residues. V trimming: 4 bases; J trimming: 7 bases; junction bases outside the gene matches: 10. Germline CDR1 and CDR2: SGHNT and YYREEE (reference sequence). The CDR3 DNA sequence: TGTGCCAGCAGCACAAGACAGGGGGCAGACCTTGAAGCTTTCTTT. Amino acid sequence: CASSTRQGADLEAFF.

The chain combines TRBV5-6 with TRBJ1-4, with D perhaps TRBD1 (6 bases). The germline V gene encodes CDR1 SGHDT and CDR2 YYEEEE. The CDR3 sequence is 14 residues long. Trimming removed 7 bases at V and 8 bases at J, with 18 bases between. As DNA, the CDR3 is TGTGCCAGCCACCGTGGGGGGGCGTACGAAAAACTGTTTTTT. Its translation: CASHRGGAYEKLFF.

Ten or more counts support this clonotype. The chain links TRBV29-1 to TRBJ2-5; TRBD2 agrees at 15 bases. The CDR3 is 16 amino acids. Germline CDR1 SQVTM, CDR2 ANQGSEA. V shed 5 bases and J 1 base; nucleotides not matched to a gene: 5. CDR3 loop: CSVPGTSGGLQETQYF. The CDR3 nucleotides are TGCAGCGTTCCCGGGACTAGCGGGGGGCTCCAAGAGACCCAGTACTTC.

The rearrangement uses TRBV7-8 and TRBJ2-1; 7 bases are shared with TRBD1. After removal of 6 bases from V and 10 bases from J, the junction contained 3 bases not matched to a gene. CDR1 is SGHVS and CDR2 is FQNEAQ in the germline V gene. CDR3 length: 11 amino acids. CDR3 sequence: CASRTGDEQFF. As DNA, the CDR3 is TGTGCCAGCAGAACAGGGGACGAGCAGTTCTTC.

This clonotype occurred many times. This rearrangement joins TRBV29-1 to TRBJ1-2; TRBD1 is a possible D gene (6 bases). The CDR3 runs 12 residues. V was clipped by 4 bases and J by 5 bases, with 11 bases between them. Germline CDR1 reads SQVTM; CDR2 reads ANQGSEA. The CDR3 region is CSVVPRGYGYTF. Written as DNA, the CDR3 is TGCAGCGTTGTGCCCAGGGGATATGGCTACACCTTC.